This T cell receptor beta chain is from a study of TIL therapy for anti-PD-1-resistant metastatic lung cancer. This was the immunoSEQ v3 assay. Some clones are missing from TCRdb's copy, which holds only in-frame ones; the method was immunoSEQ multiplex PCR. The table shows more than 90,000 clones, with about 71% occurring only once. The CDR3 contains 14 residues. Trimming pared 2 bases from V and 3 bases from J, leaving 8 bases between. CDR1 is SGHDT, CDR2 YYEEEE, per germline. The time point was: pre-treatment sample, taken before nivolumab and TIL therapy. The tumor samples were excised metastases, mostly pleural nodules or supraclavicular lymph nodes.

The chain joins TRBV5-6 to TRBJ1-4; D uncertain. Specimen: tumor tissue, collected at baseline. The source is a person between 30 and 79 years old with non-small cell lung cancer. The CDR3 spells CASSFGGPNEKLFF. CDR3 coding DNA: TGTGCCAGCAGCTTCGGCGGACCTAATGAAAAACTGTTTTTT.